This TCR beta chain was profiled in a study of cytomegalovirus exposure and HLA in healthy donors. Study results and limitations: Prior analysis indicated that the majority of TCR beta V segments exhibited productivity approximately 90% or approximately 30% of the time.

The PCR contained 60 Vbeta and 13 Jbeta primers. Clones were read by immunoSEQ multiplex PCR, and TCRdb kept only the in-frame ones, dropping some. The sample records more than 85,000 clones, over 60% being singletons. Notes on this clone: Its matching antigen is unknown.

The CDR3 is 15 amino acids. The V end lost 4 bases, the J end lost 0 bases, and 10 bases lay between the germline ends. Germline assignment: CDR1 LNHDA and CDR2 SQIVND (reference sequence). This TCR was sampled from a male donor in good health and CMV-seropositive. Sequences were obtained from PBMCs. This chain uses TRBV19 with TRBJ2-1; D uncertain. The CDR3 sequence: CASSTRPPSYNEQFF. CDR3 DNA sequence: TGTGCCAGTAGTACTAGACCCCCCTCCTACAATGAGCAGTTCTTC. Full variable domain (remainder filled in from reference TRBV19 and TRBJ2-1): DGGITQSPKYLFRKEGQNVTLSCEQNLNHDAMYWYRQDPGQGLRLIYYSQIVNDFQKGDIAEGYSVSREKKESFPLTVTSAQKNPTAFYLCASSTRPPSYNEQFFGPGTRLTVL.